The source of this TCR beta chain is a study of identifying expanded T cells in peripheral blood. Healthy donors had no documented immune events, such as infections, while sampled. Study results and limitations: Technical replicates showed roughly 1.2 changed clones; two weeks 15 to 20; four weeks 19. Variance in clone template counts between approximately 2-week samples significantly increased with total template count across all healthy donors.

With 6 bases clipped from V and 2 bases from J, the junction kept 6 bases outside the gene matches. Germline-derived CDR1 and CDR2 are MNHEY and SVGAGI. The CDR3 length is 15 residues. The protocol was immunoSEQ multiplex PCR, while the TCRdb copy is restricted to in-frame clones and leaves out a portion. The sample consists of 100,000 or so clones, about 89% of them appearing once. Turning to this clone: No antigen is known for it.

This TCR was recovered from a person between 18 and 75 years old in good health. Sequenced input: blood. The chain recombines TRBV6-5 with TRBJ2-1, with TRBD1 matching 8 bases. The CDR3 region is CASSLDRVAYNEQFF. The CDR3 region has the DNA TGTGCCAGCAGCCTGGACAGGGTCGCCTACAATGAGCAGTTCTTC.